This is a list of T cell receptor beta chains from one sample in a study of cytomegalovirus exposure and HLA in healthy donors. The assay was immunoSEQ multiplex PCR, and TCRdb's table has in-frame clones only and misses some. The table records approximately 140,000 clones, roughly three quarters of them present only once. Specimen: PBMCs. The receptors derive from a male donor in good health and CMV-seronegative. Each CDR3 is given with its conserved first and last residue. The order of the fields is J gene, clone size, D gene, V gene, CDR3 DNA, CDR3 protein. The D gene is left open where the match is weak. A clone size is listed for some rows: how often the clone was seen (once, few, many), or a class if it is expanded.

TRBJ1-2	NA	NA	TRBV10-3	TGTGCCATCAGTGACGGCAATGGCGGCTATGGCTACACCTTC	CAISDGNGGYGYTF
TRBJ1-2	NA	NA	TRBV7-9	TGTGCCAGCAGCCCGCCCGGTAGCGGAAACTATGGCTACACCTTC	CASSPPGSGNYGYTF
TRBJ1-1	NA	NA	TRBV7-6	TGTGCCAGCAGCTCCGACAGGAACACTGAAGCTTTCTTT	CASSSDRNTEAFF
TRBJ2-7	NA	TRBD1	TRBV7-9	TGTTCCAGCAGCTCACAGGGGAAATCGAACGAGCAGTACTTC	CSSSSQGKSNEQYF
TRBJ2-7	NA	NA	TRBV2	TGTGCCAGCACTCTCCAGGGCTCCTACGAGCAGTACTTC	CASTLQGSYEQYF
TRBJ1-2	NA	NA	TRBV4-1	TGCGCCAGCAGCGACCTGACAGGCTATGGCTACACCTTC	CASSDLTGYGYTF
TRBJ2-7	few	NA	TRBV7-3	TGTGCCAGCACCAGATCTAGCTCCTACGAGCAGTACTTC	CASTRSSSYEQYF
TRBJ2-2	NA	NA	TRBV7-2	TGTGCCAGCAGCTTAGGGGTCCCGAGGGTCGGGGAGCTGTTTTTT	CASSLGVPRVGELFF
TRBJ2-3	once	NA	TRBV9	TGTGCCAGCAGCGTAGCTAAGGGGACAGATACGCAGTATTTT	CASSVAKGTDTQYF
TRBJ2-1	NA	NA	TRBV5-6	TGTGCCAGCAGCAGCGGGGACATCTGGAATGAGCAGTTCTTC	CASSSGDIWNEQFF
TRBJ2-1	NA	NA	TRBV20-1	TGCAGTGCTCGCCGGGATTCACAACTCTTC	CSARRDSQLF